The clone carrying this T cell receptor (beta chain) was observed a handful of times. This sample stems from a study of blood T cell repertoires in COVID-19. Study-level background: COVID-19 samples collected from the United States, Italy and Spain covered acute and convalescent phases.

Recruited during active infection, patients (from Seattle) were subsequently followed longitudinally. Per germline, CDR1 LGHNA and CDR2 YSLEER. The CDR3 totals 14 residues. V shed 0 bases and J shed 4 bases, with 8 bases lying between them. Per the authors' pipeline: Reference gene primer amplification in the assay estimated nucleated cell counts. TCRdb keeps only in-frame clones here, not all; method: immunoSEQ multiplex PCR. From that table come the V and J calls and clone size; the DNA was used to work out D and trimming. The top ten hold about 9.4% of the sample, which has some 260,000 clones, around 90% seen once.

The J gene is TRBJ2-3, the V gene TRBV4-3; TRBD1 is a possible D gene (6 bases). This TCR was recovered from a woman in her 70s with COVID-19, enrolled during active disease. Sequencing was done on a sample of peripheral blood. As DNA, the CDR3 is TGCGCCAGCAGCCAAGAGGACAGCTCAGATACGCAGTATTTT. Protein: CASSQEDSSDTQYF.